The TCR beta chain described here comes from a study of identical twins. CDR1 MNHEY and CDR2 SVGAGI come from the germline V gene. The CDR3 has 13 residues. Trimming removed 0 bases from V and 1 base from J, with 3 bases in between. General study points: Twins' surplus sharing was weaker for beta out-of-frame sequences.

TCRdb used MiXCR to reprocess the 5' RACE reads, holding one entry per CDR3 protein. Among about 200,000 distinct CDR3 sequences listed, approximately 15% were seen once. Only a few counts were recorded for this clonotype. The antigen is undetermined. These sequences were also reported in another study, on T cells expressing NK-cell markers. That source reports: Eight donors were sequenced, seven testing HCMV-seropositive and one testing seronegative.

The sequenced material came from CD8+ T cells sorted from blood. The chain carries TRBV6-5 and TRBJ1-1; D is uncertain. This receptor was taken from a woman in her late teens or twenties in good health. The CDR3 sequence: CASSYSTNTEAFF. CDR3 DNA sequence: TGTGCCAGCAGTTACTCGACGAACACTGAAGCTTTCTTT.